Below are 24 T cell receptor beta chains sequenced from a single sample in a study of CD8 T cells in ankylosing spondylitis. TCRdb used MiXCR to reprocess the 5' RACE reads, holding one entry per CDR3 protein. The data show 270,000 or so distinct CDR3 sequences, roughly 18% seen once. Sequencing was performed on blood, either unsorted or a sorted T cell fraction (not recorded which). The receptors stem from a male donor with ankylosing spondylitis or in good health (not recorded which).

This clonotype was counted a few times. One end of the junction fails to match germline, which may point to a read error. This chain uses TRBV7-7 with TRBJ2-1; 7 bases align to TRBD1. Germline lookup yields CDR1 SSHAT and CDR2 FNYEAQ (reference sequence). The CDR3 consists of 15 residues. The CDR3 spells CASSLTGASYNEQFF. CDR3 nucleotides: TGTGCTAGCAGCTTAACAGGGGCATCCTACAATGAGCAGTTCTTC.

This clonotype was counted many times. The chain is built from TRBV7-2 and TRBJ1-6; the D is unclear. The CDR3 extends over 13 amino acids. The V and J ends lost 0 bases and 15 bases respectively, with 12 bases between them. Germline CDR1 and CDR2: SGHTA and FQGNSA. CDR3 amino acids: CASSLASGGLLHF. The CDR3 DNA reads TGTGCCAGCAGCTTAGCGTCGGGCGGACTCCTCCACTTT. The full variable domain, in which reference TRBV7-2 and TRBJ1-6 provide the parts outside the CDR3, is GAGVSQSPSNKVTEKGKDVELRCDPISGHTALYWYRQSLGQGLEFLIYFQGNSAPDKSGLPSDRFSAERTGGSVSTLTIQRTQQEDSAVYLCASSLASGGLLHFGNGTRLTVT.

This clonotype was counted a few times. The V call is TRBV29-1, the J call TRBJ2-2; D is uncertain. The CDR3 has 13 amino acids. Trimming pared 2 bases from V and 2 bases from J, leaving 6 bases between. The germline V gene has CDR1 SQVTM and CDR2 ANQGSEA. The CDR3 DNA reads as TGCAGCGTTGAACGGCCTAACACCGGGGAGCTGTTTTTT. Its protein is CSVERPNTGELFF.

This rearrangement joins TRBV4-1 to TRBJ2-1; D possibly corresponds to TRBD2 (6 bases). Deletions cut 3 bases from V and 0 bases from J, with 12 bases between. The V gene's germline CDR1 is MGHRA and CDR2 YSYEKL. The CDR3 runs to 16 residues. CDR3 DNA: TGCGCCAGCAGCCATCCGGAGGGAAGCTCCTACAATGAGCAGTTCTTC. As protein: CASSHPEGSSYNEQFF.

This clonotype has at least ten counts. The chain couples TRBV20-1 to TRBJ2-2; 8 bases fit TRBD2. The CDR3 contains 15 residues. J was trimmed by 5 bases and V by 0 bases; bases with no gene match: 5. Germline V gives CDR1 DFQATT, CDR2 SNEGSKA (reference sequence). CDR3 residues: CSARDSGMETGELFF. The CDR3 DNA is TGCAGTGCTAGAGATAGCGGGATGGAAACCGGGGAGCTGTTTTTT.

The CDR3 nucleotides read TGCAGCGTTGTACCACAGGACCCTGAAGCTTTCTTT. Encoded protein: CSVVPQDPEAFF. The chain carries TRBV29-1 and TRBJ1-1; D is possibly TRBD1 (5 bases). V lost 4 bases and J lost 6, with 12 bases in between. Germline CDR1 is SQVTM and CDR2 is ANQGSEA. The CDR3 consists of 12 residues.

The chain has TRBV7-8 and TRBJ2-2, with 8 bases fitting TRBD2. Germline CDR1 SGHVS, CDR2 FQNEAQ. J was trimmed by 5 bases and V by 5 bases; bases with no gene match: 10. This CDR3 is 16 amino acids long. The CDR3 reads CASSQRVAGRTGELFF. CDR3 sequence (DNA): TGTGCCAGCAGCCAGCGGGTAGCGGGACGAACCGGGGAGCTGTTTTTT.

This clonotype has only a few counts. This chain links TRBV9 with TRBJ1-3, with D tentatively TRBD1 (5 bases). CDR1 SGDLS and CDR2 YYNGEE come from the germline V gene. The CDR3 spans 14 residues. V lost 0 bases and J 7 bases, leaving 11 bases between the germline ends. The CDR3 sequence is CASSVVGEGNTIYF. Here the CDR3 DNA reads TGTGCCAGCAGCGTAGTCGGGGAGGGGAACACCATATATTTT.

This clonotype was found once. The chain employs TRBV20-1 and TRBJ2-3, with TRBD2 identical over 8 bases. The J segment lost 0 bases and the V segment lost 1 base, leaving 3 bases of the junction unmatched. CDR1 is DFQATT, CDR2 SNEGSKA, per germline (reference sequence). This CDR3 has 15 amino acids. CDR3 in DNA: TGCAGTGCTAGAGCACTAGCGGCTAGCACAGATACGCAGTATTTT. Its protein is CSARALAASTDTQYF.

V usage is TRBV4-3 and J usage is TRBJ2-7; 10 positions match TRBD2. Germline CDR1 and CDR2: LGHNA and YSLEER. Unmatched junction bases numbered 3, after V lost 1 base and J lost 3 bases. The CDR3 contains 15 residues. The CDR3 loop is CASSQAASGSYEQYF. The DNA of the CDR3 is TGCGCCAGCAGCCAAGCGGCTAGCGGGAGCTACGAGCAGTACTTC.

This clonotype was counted only a few times. The chain is built from TRBV4-3 and TRBJ2-1, with TRBD2 identical over 9 bases. The V gene's germline CDR1 is LGHNA and CDR2 YSLEER. V shed 0 bases, J shed 5 bases, and the junction held 5 bases outside the gene matches. The CDR3 length is 16 residues. CDR3 nucleotide sequence: TGCGCCAGCAGCCAAGATTCTAGCGGGATTCACAATGAGCAGTTCTTC. Translating it yields CASSQDSSGIHNEQFF.

This clonotype was seen more than once but under ten times. The chain recombines TRBV6-5 with TRBJ1-2; 8 positions match TRBD1. V was pared by 4 bases and J by 3 bases, with 7 bases of the junction left unmatched. The CDR3 loop spans 15 amino acids. Germline loops: CDR1 MNHEY, CDR2 SVGAGI. The CDR3 reads CASSFTGTGHYGYTF. Written as DNA, the CDR3 is TGTGCCAGCAGTTTTACCGGGACAGGCCACTATGGCTACACCTTC.

This clonotype showed up just a few times. The chain joins TRBV9 to TRBJ2-7; 10 positions match TRBD2. Germline V gene data show CDR1 as SGDLS and CDR2 as YYNGEE. The CDR3 is 15 amino acids. Trimming took 0 bases from V and 4 from J; bases not matched to a gene: 4. CDR3 sequence reads: CASSVGSSGRYEQYF. The CDR3, as DNA: TGTGCCAGCAGCGTAGGCTCTAGCGGGAGATACGAGCAGTACTTC.

The chain recombines TRBV15 with TRBJ2-3; D ambiguous. The CDR3 is made up of 13 amino acids. The germline V gene encodes CDR1 LNHNV and CDR2 YYDKDF (reference sequence). The V and J ends lost 0 bases and 2 bases respectively, with 3 bases between them. CDR3 in DNA: TGTGCCACCAGCAGAGATCCCACAGATACGCAGTATTTT. Protein: CATSRDPTDTQYF.

Concerning this clonotype: It may be a read error: a sequence one base away is much more abundant. CDR3 residues: CASSERQRMNTEAFF. CDR3 in DNA: TGTGCCAGCAGCGAGAGACAGCGAATGAACACTGAAGCTTTCTTT. The genes are TRBV7-8 and TRBJ1-1; tentative D call: TRBD1 (5 bases). Deletions cut 5 bases from V and 0 bases from J, with 13 bases between. Germline-derived CDR1 and CDR2 are SGHVS and FQNEAQ. The CDR3 covers 15 residues.

This clonotype was observed at least ten times. The J gene is TRBJ2-3, the V gene TRBV12-3 or TRBV12-4, with a weak D call TRBD2 (5 bases). The CDR3 is made up of 16 amino acids. Trimming removed 5 bases at V and 6 bases at J, with 21 bases between. CDR3 region: CASSPHGLIRMDTQYF. In DNA, the CDR3 is TGTGCCAGCAGTCCCCATGGACTTATCCGTATGGATACGCAGTATTTT.

This clonotype occurred many times. The chain uses TRBV20-1 and TRBJ2-1; no clear D gene. V gave up 5 bases and J gave up 2 bases, with 10 bases separating them. The CDR3 consists of 13 residues. Germline-derived CDR1 and CDR2 are DFQATT and SNEGSKA (reference sequence). CDR3 in DNA: TGCAGTGCTGTACTACCAACCTACAATGAGCAGTTCTTC. This encodes CSAVLPTYNEQFF.

V gene TRBV3-1 combines with J gene TRBJ2-5; the D gene is possibly TRBD1 (5 bases). The CDR3 is made up of 14 amino acids. CDR1 LGHDT and CDR2 YNNKEL come from the germline V gene (reference sequence). Trimming stripped 1 base from V and 2 bases from J, with 8 bases between. The CDR3 protein is CASSQGTPQETQYF. CDR3 nucleotide sequence: TGTGCCAGCAGCCAAGGGACACCGCAAGAGACCCAGTACTTC.

This clonotype was observed a few times. The chain employs TRBV12-3 or TRBV12-4 and TRBJ2-1, with TRBD2 matching 8 bases. With V trimmed by 3 bases and J by 10 bases, 11 bases remained unmatched. The length of the CDR3 is 15 residues. In DNA, the CDR3 is TGTGCCAGCAGTTTCCCCCGGGAGGGAGGTGGGGAGCAGTTCTTC. Translating it yields CASSFPREGGGEQFF.

This clonotype was observed a few times. The chain links TRBV12-3 or TRBV12-4 to TRBJ2-3; the D is unclear. The CDR3 contains 13 residues. V was shortened by 2 bases and J by 2 bases, with 5 bases between the two germline ends. This CDR3 reads CASSLIATDTQYF. The CDR3 DNA sequence: TGTGCCAGCAGTTTAATCGCCACAGATACGCAGTATTTT.

This chain joins TRBV28 and TRBJ2-7; 11 positions agree with TRBD2. Trimming took 10 bases from V and 10 from J; bases not matched to a gene: 12. The CDR3 is made up of 13 amino acids. Germline assignment: CDR1 MDHEN and CDR2 SYDVKM. The CDR3 DNA reads TGTGCCAACCTGGGACTAGCGGAGGGCGAACAGTACTTC. Translation: CANLGLAEGEQYF.

This clonotype was seen repeatedly, ten times or more. The genes are TRBV7-2 and TRBJ2-3; D is ambiguous. V was pared by 1 base and J by 5 bases, with 4 bases between. Germline V gene lookup returns CDR1 SGHTA and CDR2 FQGNSA. The CDR3 loop spans 12 amino acids. CDR3 loop: CASSLGIDTQYF. The CDR3 bases are TGTGCCAGCAGCTTAGGGATAGATACGCAGTATTTT.

This clonotype was recorded a few times. The genes are TRBV12-3 or TRBV12-4 and TRBJ2-7; TRBD1 might be the D (7 bases). Deletions cut 5 bases from V and 1 base from J, with 12 bases between. This CDR3 contains 14 residues. CDR3 in amino acids: CASSPAGQSYEQYF. The CDR3 DNA reads as TGTGCCAGCAGTCCGGCGGGACAGTCCTACGAGCAGTACTTC.

The CDR3 protein is CASGLGKNYEQYF. CDR3 nucleotides: TGTGCTAGTGGCCTCGGGAAAAACTACGAGCAGTACTTC. This chain joins TRBV12-5 and TRBJ2-7, with D maybe TRBD2 (5 bases). Germline lookup yields CDR1 LGHNT and CDR2 FRNRAP. V gave up 6 bases and J gave up 3 bases, with 12 bases separating them. This CDR3 spans 13 amino acids.